Given below is one TCR beta chain in context. Its antigen is still unknown. Before they underwent DNA extraction, samples held roughly 0.95-11 million cryopreserved PBMC. Trimming left V 4 bases short and J 7 bases short, with 14 bases between. This CDR3 has 13 residues. Looked up from germline, CDR1 is SGDLS and CDR2 is YYNGEE. Run at survey level, the immunoSEQ assay was version v3.0. The data were produced by immunoSEQ multiplex PCR, yet TCRdb's version contains in-frame clones alone and is incomplete. This table holds some 9,600 clones, around 83% found once. This sample stems from a study of long-term antiretroviral therapy in people with HIV. Study details: It was about a decade after the earliest samples that the 2015 immediate-ART recommendation appeared. Study-level points and caveats: Although diversity increased after ART, it remained lower than in transplant donor controls. The clones with expansion before ART were dominant in the repertoire at all time points.

The source was unsorted PBMCs, collected 0.3 years before starting antiretroviral therapy. The V and J genes are TRBV9 and TRBJ1-2; TRBD1 is a possible D gene (5 bases). This TCR came from a man under 40 with HIV. The CDR3 DNA follows: TGTGCCAGCAGCCTCCGCCCTGGGGGTGGCTACACCTTC. It yields the protein CASSLRPGGGYTF.